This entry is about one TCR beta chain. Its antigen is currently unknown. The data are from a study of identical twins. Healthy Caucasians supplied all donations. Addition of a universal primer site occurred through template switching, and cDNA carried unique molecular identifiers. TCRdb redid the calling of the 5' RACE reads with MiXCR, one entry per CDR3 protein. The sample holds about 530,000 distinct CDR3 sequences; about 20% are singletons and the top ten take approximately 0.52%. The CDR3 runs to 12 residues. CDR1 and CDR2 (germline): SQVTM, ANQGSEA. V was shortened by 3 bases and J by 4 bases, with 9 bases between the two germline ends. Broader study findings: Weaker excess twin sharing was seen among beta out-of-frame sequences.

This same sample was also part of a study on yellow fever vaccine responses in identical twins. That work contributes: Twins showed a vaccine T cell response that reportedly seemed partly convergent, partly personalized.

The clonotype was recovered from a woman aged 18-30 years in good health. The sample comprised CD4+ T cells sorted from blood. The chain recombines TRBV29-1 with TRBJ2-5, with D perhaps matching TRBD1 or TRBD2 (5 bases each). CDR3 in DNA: TGCAGCGTTGAGGGTGGGGGAGAGACCCAGTACTTC. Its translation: CSVEGGGETQYF.